This T cell receptor (beta chain) is from a study of T-cell reconstitution after alpha-beta-depleted transplantation in children. The study's findings and limits: T cells produced anew were the main source of T-cell counts and diversity one year after transplant. Diversity of TCRbeta at day 60 was high in some patients, arising from surviving recipient T cells and thymic progenitors.

Germline V gene sequence: CDR1 MDHEN, CDR2 SYDVKM. The CDR3 is 15 amino acids. Trimming left V 4 bases short and J 3 bases short, with 15 bases between. Unique molecular identifiers were used to barcode this TCRbeta library. Via MiXCR, TCRdb re-called the PCR reads, giving one row per CDR3 protein. The sample includes about 350,000 distinct CDR3 sequences, 15% to 20% of them seen just once. Comment on this clonotype: Its antigen is undetermined.

The input for sequencing was PBMCs, mostly from graft donor cells, taken 360 days after TCRalphabeta/CD19-depleted stem cell transplant. J is TRBJ2-5 and V is TRBV28, with D perhaps matching TRBD2 (6 bases). This TCR derives from a male patient aged 2 to 10 who had a stem cell transplant for acute lymphoblastic leukemia, so the T cells may come from the graft donor. This CDR3 is CASSSIGRREETQYF. For the CDR3, the DNA is TGTGCCAGCAGTTCTATAGGACGGAGGGAAGAGACCCAGTACTTC.